Detailed here is one T cell receptor (beta chain). The antigen is undetermined. Molecular barcoded adaptors covering alpha/delta and beta/gamma chains were used on around 370 ng RNA. TCRdb re-called the reads through MiXCR, storing one row per CDR3 protein. The table includes 100,000 to 150,000 distinct CDR3 sequences, over 10% detected once. This sample was taken from a study of read filtering for tumor transcriptome and immune sequencing. Study information: Patients were 17 male and some 13 female, mean age 65.9 years, range about 47 to 80. After DNase treatment, RNA was made into whole-transcriptome libraries. By R-ISS, stages I, II and III held roughly 8, 15 and 7 patients.

Study-level findings and limits: Without single-read clonotypes, shared clonotype proportions correlated more between IR-seq and RNA-seq.

The CDR3 is made up of 14 amino acids. The germline V gene encodes CDR1 LNHDA and CDR2 SQIVND (reference sequence). Losses at the gene ends were 9 bases for V and 7 bases for J; bases not matched to a gene: 5. Sequenced material: a population of CD138-negative cells sorted from bone marrow. This TCR derives from a donor aged 40 or over with multiple myeloma. V and J are TRBV19 and TRBJ2-2; 13 nucleotides line up with TRBD2. The CDR3 region has the DNA TGTGCCAGCGGGACTAGCGGGACCGGCGGGGAGCTGTTTTTT. Its protein is CASGTSGTGGELFF.